Listed here are 28 T cell receptor beta chains from one sample, sequenced in a study of T cells in Graves' hyperthyroidism and ophthalmopathy. Researchers took RNA transcripts and amplified the TCR beta CDR3 regions from them. An initial round of RT-PCR targeting the TCR CDR3 relied on the HTBI primer set. TCRdb redid the calling of the multiplex PCR reads with MiXCR, one entry per CDR3 protein. The sample holds roughly 500,000 distinct CDR3 sequences; approximately 44% are singletons and the top ten take 19%. The sequenced material came from peripheral blood or thyroid tissue (not recorded which). Receptor source: an adult woman with Graves' disease, either hyperthyroidism or ophthalmopathy (not recorded which).

This clonotype was counted ten times or more. The chain links TRBV28 to TRBJ1-1; D might be TRBD1 (5 bases). The CDR3 is made up of 14 amino acids. V was cut by 8 bases and J by 0 bases, with 13 bases left in between. Germline CDR1 is MDHEN and CDR2 is SYDVKM. CDR3 coding DNA: TGTGCCAGCCGGGACCGACTAATGAACACTGAAGCTTTCTTT. It specifies CASRDRLMNTEAFF.

The chain is built from TRBV5-1 and TRBJ2-5; possibly TRBD1 for D (6 bases). The CDR3 sequence is 16 residues long. The germline gives CDR1 SGHRS, CDR2 YFSETQ. V gave up 3 bases and J gave up 4 bases, with 19 bases separating them. The CDR3 DNA sequence: TGCGCCAGCAGCTCGGGTGGTCAGGGGTTGGGAGAGACCCAGTACTTC. Protein: CASSSGGQGLGETQYF.

The genes are TRBV6-1 and TRBJ2-2; no reliable D call. CDR1 MNHNS and CDR2 SASEGT come from the germline V gene. The germline V and J ends were trimmed by 6 bases and 0 bases, with 11 bases remaining between them. This CDR3 is 15 amino acids long. CDR3 loop: CASSPSSANTGELFF. CDR3 sequence (DNA): TGTGCCAGCAGCCCTTCCAGCGCGAACACCGGGGAGCTGTTTTTT.

The chain uses TRBV10-2 and TRBJ1-2, with 9 bases aligning to TRBD1. The CDR3 is 16 amino acids. The germline V gene has CDR1 WSHSY and CDR2 SAAADI. V lost 8 bases, J lost 2 bases, and 12 bases stayed unmatched. The CDR3 DNA reads as TGCGCCAGCTCCCTCCCTGGACAGGGGCCAAACTATGGCTACACCTTC. It translates to CASSLPGQGPNYGYTF.

Of note for this clonotype: This may be a read error: a much more frequent sequence differs by one nucleotide. The gene calls are TRBV6-4 and TRBJ2-5; possible D gene TRBD1, 5 bases. Trimming cost V 6 bases and J 1 base, with 9 bases left between them. The germline CDR1 and CDR2 sequences are MRHNA and SNTAGT. This CDR3 has 13 residues. CDR3 protein: CASRGPPQETQYF. The DNA of the CDR3 is TGTGCCAGCAGGGGGCCCCCCCAAGAGACCCAGTACTTC.

The chain is built from TRBV7-9 and TRBJ1-2, with D unclear. CDR1 is SEHNR, CDR2 FQNEAQ, per germline (reference sequence). Between the trimmed V and J ends, which lost 1 base and 7 bases, there was a span of 10 bases. The CDR3 runs to 13 residues. CDR3 bases: TGTGCCAGCAGCTTAGGTTTGAGGGTTGGCTACACCTTC. It translates to CASSLGLRVGYTF.

The chain is built from TRBV29-1 and TRBJ1-2, with TRBD1 matching 7 bases. The V gene's germline CDR1 is SQVTM and CDR2 ANQGSEA. This CDR3 has 14 residues. V was clipped by 6 bases and J by 4 bases; unmatched bases: 11. The CDR3, as DNA: TGCAGCGTACCTCGACAGGGACCTTTCTATGGCTACACCTTC. Encoded protein: CSVPRQGPFYGYTF.

The genes are TRBV10-3 and TRBJ1-4; D gene ambiguous. V shed 7 bases and J shed 3 bases, with 15 bases lying between them. CDR1 and CDR2 (germline): ENHRY, SYGVKD. The CDR3 length is 15 residues. CDR3 sequence reads: CAIKASGKANEKLFF. The DNA for the CDR3 is TGTGCCATCAAAGCTAGCGGGAAGGCTAATGAAAAACTGTTTTTT.

The V gene is TRBV7-2, the J gene TRBJ2-5; TRBD1 matches 7 bases. In germline, CDR1 is SGHTA, CDR2 FQGNSA. The CDR3 spans 16 residues. The V gene end was trimmed by 3 bases and the J gene end by 7 bases; junction bases not matched to a gene: 14. The CDR3 here is CASSFGESASGGTQYF. DNA of the CDR3: TGTGCCAGCAGCTTTGGAGAGTCCGCCTCAGGGGGGACCCAGTACTTC.

In its sample, this clonotype was seen a few times. J is TRBJ2-2 and V is TRBV25-1, with D perhaps matching TRBD2 (5 bases). This CDR3 comprises 11 residues. Per the germline V gene, CDR1 is MGHDK and CDR2 is SYGVNS. Trimming cost V 6 bases and J 7 bases, with 6 bases left between them. The CDR3 nucleotides are TGTGCCAGCAGAGCGGTCGGGGAGCTGTTTTTT. It specifies CASRAVGELFF.

The chain has TRBV7-3 and TRBJ2-5; D remains unclear. Trimming removed 3 bases from V and 5 bases from J, with 10 bases in between. The CDR3 runs to 13 residues. Germline loops: CDR1 SGHTA, CDR2 FQGTGA. The CDR3 is CASSLVARETQYF. CDR3 bases: TGTGCCAGCAGCTTGGTGGCGCGTGAGACCCAGTACTTC.

The J gene is TRBJ1-5, the V gene TRBV11-2; possible D gene TRBD1, 5 bases. The CDR3 length is 14 residues. Germline values: CDR1 SGHAT, CDR2 FQNNGV. Trimming removed 6 bases at V and 5 bases at J, with 14 bases between. CDR3 sequence: CASSLRSGYQPQHF. The CDR3 DNA sequence: TGTGCCAGCAGTTTACGGTCAGGGTATCAGCCCCAGCATTTT.

Comments on this clonotype: Lacking the conserved final phenylalanine or tryptophan, this CDR3 likely reflects a read error. This chain links TRBV7-9 with TRBJ2-7, with TRBD1 identical over 9 bases. This CDR3 comprises 15 residues. The V gene's germline CDR1 is SEHNR and CDR2 FQNEAQ (reference sequence). V was clipped by 5 bases and J by 5 bases; unmatched bases: 10. CDR3 protein: CASSQGTGNSDEQYI. The CDR3 DNA follows: TGTGCCAGCAGCCAAGGGACAGGGAACAGCGACGAGCAGTACATC.

This clonotype was counted many times. The CDR3 bases are TGTGCCAGCAGCCTACAGGGTAGCACCGGGGAGCTGTTTTTT. Translated, it gives CASSLQGSTGELFF. This chain joins TRBV7-3 and TRBJ2-2, with a possible D match to TRBD1 (6 bases). V was trimmed by 5 bases and J by 4 bases, leaving 11 bases between them. CDR1 and CDR2 from the germline V gene are SGHTA and FQGTGA. The CDR3 extends over 14 amino acids.

The gene calls are TRBV28 and TRBJ2-7; D is possibly TRBD1 (5 bases). CDR1 MDHEN and CDR2 SYDVKM come from the germline V gene. The CDR3 contains 15 residues. V lost 5 bases and J lost 4, with 18 bases in between. CDR3 in DNA: TGTGCCAGCAGTACCTCAGCCCCCCCAGGGTACGAGCAGTACTTC. It is translated as CASSTSAPPGYEQYF.

This clonotype was seen many times. The V call is TRBV5-1, the J call TRBJ2-6; D is unresolved. CDR1 is SGHRS, CDR2 YFSETQ, per germline. V lost 0 bases, J lost 4 bases, and 11 bases lay in between. The CDR3 is 16 amino acids. The DNA of the CDR3 is TGCGCCAGCAGCTTGGATGTTGTTCCGGGGGCCAACGTCCTGACTTTC. Translated, it gives CASSLDVVPGANVLTF.

Concerning this clonotype itself: One end of the junction varies from germline; a read error may be responsible. This chain joins TRBV29-1 and TRBJ2-2; D possibly corresponds to TRBD1 (5 bases). Per germline, CDR1 SQVTM and CDR2 ANQGSEA. This CDR3 region has 15 residues. CDR3: CSVEDGHTNTGELFF. CDR3 nucleotides: TGCAGCGTCGAAGATGGACATACGAACACCGGGGAGCTGTTTTTT.

V usage is TRBV7-9 and J usage is TRBJ2-7; 7 bases match TRBD2. CDR1 SEHNR and CDR2 FQNEAQ come from the germline V gene (reference sequence). Germline trimming cut 5 bases from V and 4 bases from J; bases unmatched to any gene: 8. This CDR3 comprises 14 residues. The CDR3 spells CASSHGSGMYEQYF. DNA for the CDR3: TGTGCCAGCAGCCACGGGAGCGGGATGTACGAGCAGTACTTC.

CDR3 sequence (DNA): TGTGCCAGCAGCGTAGCAAGCGGGAGGGTGGATGAGCAGTTCTTC. This gives the protein CASSVASGRVDEQFF. This chain joins TRBV9 and TRBJ2-1, with 10 bases matching TRBD2. The CDR3 covers 15 residues. Losses at the gene ends were 0 bases for V and 8 bases for J; bases not matched to a gene: 5. The germline gives CDR1 SGDLS, CDR2 YYNGEE. Supplemented by reference TRBV9 and TRBJ2-1, the full variable domain reads DSGVTQTPKHLITATGQRVTLRCSPRSGDLSVYWYQQSLDQGLQFLIQYYNGEERAKGNILERFSAQQFPDLHSELNLSSLELGDSALYFCASSVASGRVDEQFFGPGTRLTVL.

The chain is built from TRBV5-5 and TRBJ1-1; 7 positions match TRBD1. The CDR3 length is 18 residues. V shed 0 bases and J 1 base; nucleotides not matched to a gene: 12. Germline CDR1 reads SGHKS; CDR2 reads YYEKEE (reference sequence). Here the CDR3 DNA reads TGTGCCAGCAGCTTGGCGGGCAGGGGGGGCGATCGGAACACTGAAGCTTTCTTT. This translates into CASSLAGRGGDRNTEAFF.

The V and J genes are TRBV5-1 and TRBJ2-7; 10 positions agree with TRBD1. The ends lost 5 bases at V and 5 bases at J; junction bases unmatched: 7. Germline V CDR1 and CDR2: SGHRS, YFSETQ. CDR3 size: 14 residues. The CDR3 loop is CASRQGTGADEQYF. The CDR3 DNA sequence: TGCGCCAGCAGACAGGGGACAGGGGCGGACGAGCAGTACTTC.

As regards this clonotype: No conserved phenylalanine or tryptophan ends this CDR3, so it is likely a read error. The chain recombines TRBV10-2 with TRBJ1-1; TRBD1 might be the D (5 bases). Trimming pared 11 bases from V and 6 bases from J, leaving 16 bases between. This CDR3 is built from 12 residues. From germline, CDR1 is WSHSY and CDR2 SAAADI. CDR3 DNA sequence: TGCGCCGGCATCCAGGGAGGGTCTGAAGCTTTCCTT. Translated, it gives CAGIQGGSEAFL.

The J gene is TRBJ1-3, the V gene TRBV9; D is perhaps TRBD1 (6 bases). CDR3 size: 14 residues. Germline CDR1 is SGDLS and CDR2 is YYNGEE. Trimming removed 4 bases at V and 3 bases at J, with 11 bases between. CDR3 in amino acids: CASSPTGYGNTIYF. The CDR3 nucleotides are TGTGCCAGCAGCCCTACAGGGTATGGAAACACCATATATTTT. Full variable domain (rest looked up from reference TRBV9 and TRBJ1-3): DSGVTQTPKHLITATGQRVTLRCSPRSGDLSVYWYQQSLDQGLQFLIQYYNGEERAKGNILERFSAQQFPDLHSELNLSSLELGDSALYFCASSPTGYGNTIYFGEGSWLTVV.

This clonotype was counted a few times. The junction does not match germline at one end; this may be a read error. The V gene is TRBV7-3, the J gene TRBJ1-4; 9 bases match TRBD1. From germline, CDR1 is SGHTA and CDR2 FQGTGA. The CDR3 spans 13 residues. CDR3 nucleotides: TGCGCCAGCAGCCAGCCGGGACAGGGAAAACTGTTTTTT. Its translation: CASSQPGQGKLFF. Full variable domain (remainder filled in from reference TRBV7-3 and TRBJ1-4): GAGVSQTPSNKVTEKGKYVELRCDPISGHTALYWYRQSLGQGPEFLIYFQGTGAADDSGLPNDRFFAVRPEGSVSTLKIQRTERGDSAVYLCASSQPGQGKLFFGSGTQLSVL.

A single count supports this clonotype. CDR3 amino acids: CSGTSRLAGLNEQFF. CDR3 nucleotide sequence: TGCAGTGGGACTTCCCGACTAGCGGGACTCAATGAGCAGTTCTTC. The V gene is TRBV20-1, the J gene TRBJ2-1, with 11 bases that match TRBD2. The CDR3 totals 15 residues. The V gene's germline CDR1 is DFQATT and CDR2 SNEGSKA (reference sequence). V was clipped by 7 bases and J by 6 bases; unmatched bases: 11.

In its sample, this clonotype was seen many times. The chain couples TRBV5-1 to TRBJ1-1, with D hard to call. The CDR3 consists of 14 residues. Per the germline V gene, CDR1 is SGHRS and CDR2 is YFSETQ. Between the trimmed V and J ends, which lost 1 base and 5 bases, there was a span of 12 bases. The CDR3 is CASSLRRIGTEAFF. CDR3 coding DNA: TGCGCCAGCAGCTTGCGCAGGATTGGGACTGAAGCTTTCTTT.

This rearrangement joins TRBV6-5 to TRBJ1-5; D is unresolved. CDR3 size: 13 residues. CDR1 MNHEY and CDR2 SVGAGI come from the germline V gene. V shed 6 bases and J shed 11 bases, with 17 bases lying between them. The CDR3 spells CASRSPIQETQHF. CDR3 nucleotides: TGTGCCAGCAGAAGTCCCATTCAAGAGACCCAGCATTTT.

The genes are TRBV7-2 and TRBJ2-7, with TRBD1 matching 8 bases. Losses at the gene ends were 3 bases for V and 4 bases for J; bases not matched to a gene: 11. Germline CDR1 reads SGHTA; CDR2 reads FQGNSA. The CDR3 covers 16 residues. CDR3 DNA sequence: TGTGCCAGCAGCTTTGATCAGGGGGCGGGCCCGTACGAGCAGTACTTC. Its translation: CASSFDQGAGPYEQYF.